Here is one TCR beta chain with its context. The antigen is undetermined. This sample was included in a study of early T cells in non-severe SARS-CoV-2 infection. Study in general: Bulk RNA taken from unsorted whole blood was sequenced, leaving chains unpaired. Findings and limits, study-wide: Anti-spike CD8 responses were favored in VDJdb matching, and private and CD4 specificities were missed.

Attachment of unique molecular identifiers was made to individual cDNA molecules. Using its own MiXCR run on the 5' RACE reads, TCRdb lists one record per CDR3 protein. There are tens of thousands of distinct CDR3 sequences in the sample; around 5% occur only once, and approximately 3.5% lies in the top ten. Germline V gene lookup returns CDR1 DFQATT and CDR2 SNEGSKA (reference sequence). V dropped 5 bases and J dropped 0; count of bases not matched to a gene: 6. The CDR3 extends over 14 amino acids. The sequence came from an adult who was a healthcare worker with PCR-confirmed SARS-CoV-2 infection or an uninfected control (not recorded which). The sequencing input was whole blood. The rearrangement uses TRBV20-1 and TRBJ2-7, with 8 bases identical to TRBD2. The CDR3 region is CSAETSASSYEQYF. DNA for the CDR3: TGCAGTGCTGAGACTAGCGCGAGCTCCTACGAGCAGTACTTC.